The clone carrying this T cell receptor beta chain was detected a few times. These data originate in a study of T cells after somatic rescue of genetic block. Profiled with immunoSEQ multiplex PCR; TCRdb holds only in-frame clones, not every one. The data contain tens of thousands of clones, 85% to 95% of them singletons. Germline V CDR1 and CDR2: MGHDK, SYGVNS. The CDR3 loop spans 9 amino acids. The ends were cut back, 2 bases at V and 11 bases at J, with 0 bases in the middle. This chain uses TRBV25-1 with TRBJ1-4; D gene uncertain. Sequencing was carried out using peripheral blood mononuclear cells (PBMCs). The TCR sequence derives from a man between 40 and 49 years old. CDR3 amino acids: CASSEKLFF. CDR3 nucleotides: TGTGCCAGCAGTGAAAAACTGTTTTTT.